The 13 T cell receptor beta chains below all came from one sample that was sequenced in a study of cytomegalovirus exposure and HLA in healthy donors. The study ran its PCR with 60 Vbeta and 13 Jbeta primers. The repertoire was sequenced with immunoSEQ multiplex PCR; TCRdb's copy has only in-frame clones and lacks some. The repertoire holds 150,000 to 250,000 clones, with roughly 85% as singletons. The sample consisted of PBMCs. Source of these receptors: a woman aged 50 to 60 in good health and CMV-seronegative.

The chain employs TRBV30 and TRBJ2-7; D is perhaps TRBD1 (5 bases). Germline CDR1 is GTSNPN and CDR2 is SVGIG (reference sequence). V lost 0 bases, J lost 7 bases, and 16 bases lay in between. CDR3 length equals 14 residues. The CDR3 region is CAWSVPLWGLEQYF. DNA of the CDR3: TGTGCCTGGAGTGTACCTCTTTGGGGCCTAGAGCAGTACTTC.

The chain uses TRBV27 and TRBJ2-3; tentative D call: TRBD2 (5 bases). This CDR3 is built from 15 residues. V was shortened by 2 bases and J by 2 bases, with 11 bases between the two germline ends. The germline CDR1 and CDR2 sequences are MNHEY and SMNVEV (reference sequence). The CDR3 region is CASSLASGLTDTQYF. DNA for the CDR3: TGTGCCAGCAGTTTAGCCAGCGGACTCACAGATACGCAGTATTTT.

The chain recombines TRBV27 with TRBJ2-3, with D possibly being TRBD1 (6 bases). CDR1 is MNHEY, CDR2 SMNVEV, per germline (reference sequence). The V and J ends lost 3 bases and 7 bases respectively, with 8 bases between them. The CDR3 loop spans 12 amino acids. The CDR3 region is CASSFRGYTQYF. As DNA, the CDR3 is TGTGCCAGCAGTTTCAGGGGATATACGCAGTATTTT.

The chain is built from TRBV5-1 and TRBJ2-2; TRBD1 matches 9 bases. Trimming took 0 bases from V and 4 from J; bases not matched to a gene: 13. Germline-derived CDR1 and CDR2 are SGHRS and YFSETQ. The CDR3 is 19 amino acids. Here the CDR3 DNA reads TGCGCCAGCAGCTTGGCCTTGAGACAGGGGGTGGATTCCACCGGGGAGCTGTTTTTT. Translated, it gives CASSLALRQGVDSTGELFF. The full variable domain, with the rest looked up from reference TRBV5-1 and TRBJ2-2, is KAGVTQTPRYLIKTRGQQVTLSCSPISGHRSVSWYQQTPGQGLQFLFEYFSETQRNKGNFPGRFSGRQFSNSRSEMNVSTLELGDSALYLCASSLALRQGVDSTGELFFGEGSRLTVL.

The rearrangement uses TRBV28 and TRBJ1-1, with D unclear. Trimming left V 5 bases short and J 8 bases short, with 9 bases between. The length of the CDR3 is 11 residues. CDR1 and CDR2 from the germline V gene are MDHEN and SYDVKM. CDR3 amino acids: CASSRDKEAFF. The CDR3 nucleotides read TGTGCCAGCAGTCGCGACAAGGAAGCTTTCTTT.

CDR3 bases: TGTGCCAGCAGCTCTACTAGCGGGTTTTTCTACGAGCAGTACTTC. Its translation is CASSSTSGFFYEQYF. J is TRBJ2-7 and V is TRBV5-6, with 9 bases identical to TRBD2. Germline V gives CDR1 SGHDT, CDR2 YYEEEE. The CDR3 has 15 amino acids. Losses at the gene ends were 3 bases for V and 3 bases for J; bases not matched to a gene: 7.

This chain uses TRBV29-1 with TRBJ2-5; no reliable D call. The CDR3 covers 12 residues. Germline lookup yields CDR1 SQVTM and CDR2 ANQGSEA. Trimming took off 7 bases at V and 5 bases at J, with 14 bases between the two ends. This CDR3 reads CSAKGVRETQYF. CDR3 in DNA: TGCAGCGCGAAAGGTGTCAGGGAGACCCAGTACTTC.

The gene calls are TRBV28 and TRBJ2-7; 7 bases are a match to TRBD1. This CDR3 region has 15 residues. CDR1 MDHEN and CDR2 SYDVKM come from the germline V gene. V gave up 5 bases and J gave up 3 bases; unmatched junction bases: 10. The CDR3 DNA sequence: TGTGCCAGCAGTGCCCCCGGGACAGACTACTACGAGCAGTACTTC. Translating gives CASSAPGTDYYEQYF.

This clone has a handful of counts. The V gene is TRBV27, the J gene TRBJ2-2, with 8 bases matching TRBD2. V was clipped by 6 bases and J by 7 bases; unmatched bases: 16. The CDR3 contains 17 residues. The germline gives CDR1 MNHEY, CDR2 SMNVEV (reference sequence). CDR3 protein: CASRTDDGRAFGGELFF. The CDR3 DNA reads as TGTGCCAGCAGGACCGATGACGGGAGGGCCTTTGGCGGGGAGCTGTTTTTT.

This chain links TRBV9 with TRBJ2-5, with 7 positions matching TRBD1. The CDR3 has 15 amino acids. Per germline, CDR1 SGDLS and CDR2 YYNGEE. J was trimmed by 5 bases and V by 3 bases; bases with no gene match: 10. In DNA, the CDR3 is TGTGCCAGCAGCGCCGACAGGGTGGGAGTGGAGACCCAGTACTTC. This encodes CASSADRVGVETQYF.

The chain employs TRBV14 and TRBJ2-3; weak D call: TRBD2 (6 bases). The germline V gene has CDR1 SGHDN and CDR2 FVKESK. Trimming removed 0 bases at V and 8 bases at J, with 24 bases between. CDR3 size: 18 residues. The CDR3 DNA is TGTGCCAGCAGCCAAGATCCAGAGCGGGTGACGGGTAAGGGTACGCAGTATTTT. Encoded protein: CASSQDPERVTGKGTQYF.

The gene calls are TRBV27 and TRBJ2-1, with D hard to call. Trimming removed 7 bases from V and 0 bases from J, with 10 bases in between. CDR1 and CDR2 (germline): MNHEY, SMNVEV (reference sequence). This CDR3 has 14 amino acids. Written as DNA, the CDR3 is TGTGCCAGCAACGGAAGGAGCTCCTACAATGAGCAGTTCTTC. It is translated as CASNGRSSYNEQFF.

J is TRBJ1-5 and V is TRBV6-1, with a possible D match to TRBD1 (5 bases). The germline gives CDR1 MNHNS, CDR2 SASEGT. V gave up 6 bases and J gave up 0 bases, with 9 bases separating them. This CDR3 contains 14 residues. CDR3 residues: CASRKDTSNQPQHF. The CDR3, as DNA: TGTGCCAGCAGGAAGGACACTAGCAATCAGCCCCAGCATTTT.